The 5 T cell receptor beta chains reported below all come from one sample, sequenced in a study of T cell clonotyping in hematopoietic cell transplantation. Libraries were prepared by immunoSEQ multiplex PCR; TCRdb keeps only in-frame clonotypes and omits some of them. Altogether under 9,000 clones are present, 90% to 97% being singletons, with the ten largest covering 0.45%. Source: PBMCs, taken 30 days after allogeneic stem cell transplant. The receptors stem from a male patient in his thirties or forties who had an allogeneic stem cell transplant from a related donor, so the T cells may come from the graft donor. Some clones in this sample may be carry-over from other donors' samples.

In this sample, this clone turned up once. V is TRBV29-1 and J is TRBJ2-3; 8 nucleotides align to TRBD1. With 4 bases clipped from V and 2 bases from J, the junction kept 11 bases outside the gene matches. CDR1 SQVTM and CDR2 ANQGSEA come from the germline V gene. The CDR3 runs 16 residues. The CDR3 loop is CSVVLLTGDFTDTQYF. In DNA form, the CDR3 reads TGCAGCGTTGTTTTGTTGACAGGGGACTTCACAGATACGCAGTATTTT.

This chain links TRBV5-1 with TRBJ2-3, with 11 bases that match TRBD1. The CDR3 sequence is 18 residues long. CDR1 is SGHRS, CDR2 YFSETQ, per germline. V shed 2 bases, J shed 4 bases, and the junction held 12 bases outside the gene matches. This chain's CDR3 is CASSFNSIGTGGADTQYF. As DNA, the CDR3 is TGCGCCAGCAGCTTCAATTCAATTGGGACAGGGGGGGCAGATACGCAGTATTTT.

V and J are TRBV29-1 and TRBJ1-2, with D perhaps TRBD1 (6 bases). The CDR3 consists of 14 residues. Deletions cut 4 bases from V and 4 bases from J, with 16 bases between. Germline V lookup: CDR1 SQVTM, CDR2 ANQGSEA. This CDR3 reads CSVVKSDRIYGYTF. The CDR3 nucleotides are TGCAGCGTTGTAAAAAGTGACAGGATCTATGGCTACACCTTC.

The chain uses TRBV20-1 and TRBJ1-2; D uncertain. CDR3 size: 11 residues. The V gene lost 7 bases and the J gene lost 8 bases, with 14 bases spanning the gap. Germline CDR1 is DFQATT and CDR2 is SNEGSKA (reference sequence). The CDR3 reads CSVQGRDGYTF. The CDR3 nucleotides read TGCAGTGTTCAAGGCAGAGACGGCTACACCTTC.

This rearrangement joins TRBV14 to TRBJ1-1; D unclear. V was pared by 0 bases and J by 2 bases, with 4 bases between. CDR1 SGHDN and CDR2 FVKESK come from the germline V gene. CDR3 length: 13 residues. The CDR3 sequence is CASSQDRNTEAFF. Written as DNA, the CDR3 is TGTGCCAGCAGCCAAGACAGAAACACTGAAGCTTTCTTT.